This T cell receptor (beta chain) was found in a study of cytomegalovirus exposure and HLA in healthy donors. This clone has a handful of counts. Primers: 60 Vbeta forward and 13 Jbeta reverse. The data were produced by immunoSEQ multiplex PCR, yet TCRdb's version contains in-frame clones alone and is incomplete. There are some 120,000 clones in the sample; under 85% occur only once, and approximately 11% lies in the top ten. This CDR3 spans 13 amino acids. Trimming removed 5 bases from V and 4 bases from J, with 8 bases in between. Germline CDR1 reads SGHTA; CDR2 reads FQGNSA. Material: PBMCs. The rearrangement joins TRBV7-2 to TRBJ2-2; TRBD1 might be the D (5 bases). This sequence was found in a man aged 35 to 55 in good health and CMV-seropositive. In DNA, the CDR3 is TGTGCCAGCAGCGGCAGGGTCACCGGGGAGCTGTTTTTT. Its protein product is CASSGRVTGELFF. The whole variable domain, filled in from reference TRBV7-2 and TRBJ2-2, reads GAGVSQSPSNKVTEKGKDVELRCDPISGHTALYWYRQSLGQGLEFLIYFQGNSAPDKSGLPSDRFSAERTGGSVSTLTIQRTQQEDSAVYLCASSGRVTGELFFGEGSRLTVL.